This T cell receptor beta chain was observed in a study of T cell changes during pregnancy in multiple sclerosis. The method was immunoSEQ multiplex PCR; TCRdb's version includes in-frame clones alone and lacks a portion of them. The sample carries over 35,000 clones, around nine tenths recorded once. With respect to this clone: Sequence at one end of the junction differs from germline and may be a read error.

The CDR3 totals 13 residues. Germline CDR1 ENHRY, CDR2 SYGVKD. This clonotype was obtained from a female donor with multiple sclerosis, enrolled in a pregnancy study. The chain uses TRBV10-3 and TRBJ1-3; D might be TRBD1 (5 bases). Sequences were derived from CD8+ T cells from peripheral blood mononuclear cells, sampled before pregnancy. The CDR3 loop is CAISEEGEPTHDF. CDR3 bases: TGTGCCATCAGTGAGGAAGGGGAACCTACCCATGATTTT.